The 8 T cell receptor beta chains below all came from one sample that was sequenced in a study of regulatory T cells in long-lasting Graves disease. TCR beta libraries were built with iRepertoire HTBI primers and Arm-PCR of CDR3 regions. TCRdb ran MiXCR on the multiplex PCR reads and lists one entry per CDR3 protein. The sample consists of a few hundred thousand distinct CDR3 sequences, roughly a quarter of them appearing once. Regarding time point: persistent/refractory GD, antithyroid drugs over 5 years with positive TRAb. With RNA extracted from PBMCs as input, the TCR library was made. The sequences come from peripheral blood mononuclear cells (PBMCs), collected when the disease was refractory, from a patient treated with antithyroid drugs. Every receptor here comes from a female donor with Graves disease.

This clonotype showed up many times. The chain combines TRBV2 with TRBJ1-2; TRBD1 might be the D (5 bases). V lost 10 bases and J 1 base, leaving 19 bases between the germline ends. The CDR3 consists of 15 residues. Per germline, CDR1 SNHLY and CDR2 FYNNEI. Here the CDR3 DNA reads TGTGCCAACACAGAGGGCACAGGTTATAACTATGGCTACACCTTC. The encoded protein is CANTEGTGYNYGYTF. Looking up the rest from reference TRBV2 and TRBJ1-2 gives the full variable domain: EPEVTQTPSHQVTQMGQEVILRCVPISNHLYFYWYRQILGQKVEFLVSFYNNEISEKSEIFDDQFSVERPDGSNFTLKIRSTKLEDSAMYFCANTEGTGYNYGYTFGSGTRLTVV.

The V call is TRBV30, the J call TRBJ1-2; 7 bases are shared with TRBD1. Germline CDR1 is GTSNPN and CDR2 is SVGIG (reference sequence). V gave up 3 bases and J gave up 3 bases; unmatched junction bases: 4. This CDR3 comprises 13 residues. CDR3: CAWRQGQYYGYTF. CDR3 DNA: TGTGCCTGGAGACAGGGACAGTACTATGGCTACACCTTC.

The chain combines TRBV20-1 with TRBJ2-5; 9 bases are shared with TRBD1. V gave up 7 bases and J gave up 4 bases; unmatched junction bases: 4. Germline assignment: CDR1 DFQATT and CDR2 SNEGSKA (reference sequence). The CDR3 is made up of 12 amino acids. The CDR3 DNA is TGCAGTGTCCGACAGGGGGGAGAGACCCAGTACTTC. Translated: CSVRQGGETQYF.

The chain uses TRBV20-1 and TRBJ2-2; D remains ambiguous. Germline CDR1 and CDR2: DFQATT and SNEGSKA (reference sequence). V lost 2 bases, J lost 5 bases, and 12 bases lay in between. The CDR3 length is 14 residues. CDR3 sequence reads: CSARPSPGTGELFF. The CDR3, as DNA: TGCAGTGCTAGACCCAGCCCTGGTACCGGGGAGCTGTTTTTT.

Regarding this clonotype: Since a far larger clone is one base different, this is likely a read error. This chain connects TRBV6-6 to TRBJ2-5; 7 nucleotides align to TRBD1. The ends lost 0 bases at V and 2 bases at J; junction bases unmatched: 6. The CDR3 totals 16 residues. Per germline, CDR1 MNHNY and CDR2 SVGAGI (reference sequence). CDR3 nucleotides: TGTGCCAGCAGTTACTCGGGGACAGACCCGCAAGAGACCCAGTACTTC. This sequence encodes CASSYSGTDPQETQYF.

V usage is TRBV9 and J usage is TRBJ2-5; D ambiguous. CDR1 is SGDLS and CDR2 is YYNGEE in the germline V gene. There are 15 residues in the CDR3. Trimming left V 1 base short and J 2 bases short, with 12 bases between. The CDR3 region has the DNA TGTGCCAGCAGCGTACGAAACCTGTATCAAGAGACCCAGTACTTC. Its translation: CASSVRNLYQETQYF.

V and J are TRBV4-3 and TRBJ1-2; the D is unclear. The V end was cut by 4 bases, the J end by 8 bases, with 23 bases between. Germline loops: CDR1 LGHNA, CDR2 YSLEER. The CDR3 covers 16 residues. The CDR3 here is CASSLTGTAGWRGYTF. CDR3 nucleotide sequence: TGCGCCAGCAGCCTGACTGGTACAGCCGGATGGCGAGGCTACACCTTC.

This clonotype showed up many times. CDR3 protein: CASSYSTEGGAKNIQYF. DNA of the CDR3: TGTGCCAGCAGTTACTCGACAGAGGGAGGGGCCAAAAACATTCAGTACTTC. The chain is built from TRBV6-5 and TRBJ2-4, with 7 positions matching TRBD2. V trimming: 0 bases; J trimming: 1 base; junction bases outside the gene matches: 6. CDR1 is MNHEY, CDR2 SVGAGI, per germline. The CDR3 covers 17 residues.